This TCR beta chain was sequenced in a study of blood T cell repertoires in COVID-19. Study as a whole: PBMCs, B-cell-depleted T cells, or T cells provided the cDNA or gDNA that made up the material.

Two consecutive negative NP/OP PCR tests, clearance, or resolved symptoms defined Cohort 3 recovery. TCRdb's table, derived via immunoSEQ multiplex PCR, lists solely in-frame clones and lacks some. Of roughly 160,000 clones listed, about four fifths are singletons. The V and J ends lost 6 bases and 8 bases, in that order; junction bases with no gene match: 5. The CDR3 loop spans 14 amino acids. CDR1 and CDR2 (germline): MGHDK, SYGVNS. The J gene is TRBJ2-1, the V gene TRBV25-1; the match to TRBD2 covers 12 bases. This TCR was recovered from a man between 60 and 70 years old who had recovered from COVID-19. Sequenced: PBMCs or T cells enriched from blood (not recorded which). This chain's CDR3 is CASRRTSGTDEQFF. The DNA of the CDR3 is TGTGCCAGCAGAAGGACTAGCGGGACAGATGAGCAGTTCTTC.